This is a list of T cell receptor beta chains from one sample in a study of CD8 T cells in Susac syndrome. TCRdb re-derived calls from the immunoSEQ multiplex PCR reads in MiXCR, one entry per CDR3 protein. The table lists about 160,000 distinct CDR3 sequences, roughly 94% of them singletons. The sequenced sample consisted of CD4+ T cells from PBMCs. The receptors stem from a human donor with multiple sclerosis. Each CDR3 is given with its conserved first and last residue. The order of the fields is D gene, J gene, V gene, clone size, CDR3 DNA, CDR3 protein. D genes are given only for firm matches. Size tells how often a clone was seen (once, few, many) or the class of an expanded clone, and some rows leave it out.

>TRBD2|TRBJ2-2|TRBV28|once
TGTGCCAGCAGAAGACGATTGAGCGGGAGGGTCCCCGGGGAGCTGTTTTTT
CASRRRLSGRVPGELFF
>TRBD1|TRBJ1-3|TRBV20-1|-
TGCAGTGCTCTTCGGACAGGGAGAAACACCATATATTTT
CSALRTGRNTIYF
>-|TRBJ2-5|TRBV30|-
TGTGCCTGGAACCGGCAGAAAGGACCGTACCAAGAGACCCAGTACTTC
CAWNRQKGPYQETQYF
>-|TRBJ1-1|TRBV12-3/TRBV12-4|-
TGTGCCAGCAGCCGAAGATTGCAGCCCACTGAAGCTTTCTTT
CASSRRLQPTEAFF
>TRBD2|TRBJ2-3|TRBV20-1|-
TGCAGTGCTCCGGGACTAGCGAACACAGATACGCAGTATTTT
CSAPGLANTDTQYF
>-|TRBJ2-6|TRBV5-4|-
TGTGCCAGCAGCTTGGCCGGCGGGAACTCTGGGGCCAACGTCCTGACTTTC
CASSLAGGNSGANVLTF
>-|TRBJ2-7|TRBV11-2|-
TGTGCCAGGCCGTCCGAGGGAATGAACGAGCAGTACTTC
CARPSEGMNEQYF
>-|TRBJ2-3|TRBV24-1|-
TGTGCCACCAGTGAAGGTGCAGATACGCAGTATTTT
CATSEGADTQYF
>TRBD2|TRBJ2-2|TRBV5-4|-
TGTGCCAGCAGCTTGGGGGGAGCTAGCGGGAACACCGGGGAGCTGTTTTTT
CASSLGGASGNTGELFF
>-|TRBJ2-3|TRBV20-1|-
TGCAGTGCCGGATTATCTACAGATACGCAGTATTTT
CSAGLSTDTQYF
>TRBD2|TRBJ2-1|TRBV30|-
TGTGCCTGGAGTCTAAAGACTAGCGGGACCTACAATGAGCAGTTCTTC
CAWSLKTSGTYNEQFF
>-|TRBJ1-1|TRBV20-1|-
TGCAGTGCTAGAGGGTTATTAGGCATGAACACTGAAGCTTTCTTT
CSARGLLGMNTEAFF
>TRBD2|TRBJ2-1|TRBV5-1|-
TGCGCCAGCAGCTTGGTGGGACTAGCGGGTTTGAATGAGCAGTTCTTC
CASSLVGLAGLNEQFF
>-|TRBJ1-1|TRBV6-2/TRBV6-3|-
TGTGCCAGCAGTCTTGTTGGGTCTGAAGCTTTCTTT
CASSLVGSEAFF
>-|TRBJ1-1|TRBV5-1|-
TGCGCCAGCAGCTCTCAGGGGACTGCTTTCTTT
CASSSQGTAFF
>TRBD2|TRBJ2-3|TRBV2|-
TGTGCCAGCAGAAGGAGACTAGCCACCACAGATACGCAGTATTTT
CASRRRLATTDTQYF
>-|TRBJ2-3|TRBV27|-
TGTGCCAGCAGTTATAGGACAGTCGACACAGATACGCAGTATTTT
CASSYRTVDTDTQYF